These 14 T cell receptor beta chains came from one sample sequenced in a study of blood T cell repertoires in COVID-19. Assay: immunoSEQ multiplex PCR; the TCRdb copy retains only in-frame clones and omits some. The table lists 250,000 or so clones, about 80% of them singletons. Sequenced: PBMCs or T cells enriched from blood (not recorded which). The receptors derive from a man aged 50 to 60 who had recovered from COVID-19.

This clone was counted between two and nine times. J is TRBJ1-5 and V is TRBV7-8; possible D gene TRBD1, 5 bases. The CDR3 is 15 amino acids. The V end was cut by 3 bases, the J end by 1 base, with 10 bases between. Germline CDR1 and CDR2: SGHVS and FQNEAQ. The CDR3 is CASSLTEKSNQPQHF. The CDR3 region has the DNA TGTGCCAGCAGCTTGACAGAAAAAAGCAATCAGCCCCAGCATTTT.

The chain has TRBV19 and TRBJ1-5; 9 bases are shared with TRBD1. V gave up 3 bases and J gave up 3 bases; unmatched junction bases: 6. Germline loops: CDR1 LNHDA, CDR2 SQIVND (reference sequence). This CDR3 comprises 16 residues. The CDR3 DNA sequence: TGTGCCAGTAGTATTACAGGGGGCACAAACAATCAGCCCCAGCATTTT. This encodes CASSITGGTNNQPQHF.

The chain recombines TRBV6-5 with TRBJ1-6; possibly TRBD1 for D (6 bases). V was clipped by 0 bases and J by 6 bases, with 9 bases between them. This CDR3 region has 15 residues. Germline assignment: CDR1 MNHEY and CDR2 SVGAGI. The DNA of the CDR3 is TGTGCCAGCAGTTACTCGGGGGCGTTTAATTCACCCCTCCACTTT. Amino acids: CASSYSGAFNSPLHF.

V and J are TRBV7-8 and TRBJ1-1; no reliable D call. CDR1 SGHVS and CDR2 FQNEAQ come from the germline V gene. The CDR3 is 16 amino acids. The V and J ends lost 5 bases and 1 base respectively, with 17 bases between them. CDR3: CASSPPADLRNTEAFF. The CDR3 coding sequence is TGTGCCAGCAGCCCTCCAGCGGACCTGAGGAACACTGAAGCTTTCTTT. The whole variable domain, filled in from reference TRBV7-8 and TRBJ1-1, reads GAGVSQSPRYKVAKRGQDVALRCDPISGHVSLFWYQQALGQGPEFLTYFQNEAQLDKSGLPSDRFFAERPEGSVSTLKIQRTQQEDSAVYLCASSPPADLRNTEAFFGQGTRLTVV.

In its sample, this clone was seen a few times. The V gene is TRBV6-1, the J gene TRBJ2-1; 9 bases align to TRBD2. From germline, CDR1 is MNHNS and CDR2 SASEGT. The CDR3 is made up of 15 amino acids. The trim removed 6 bases at V and 6 bases at J, leaving 9 bases unmatched. Written as DNA, the CDR3 is TGTGCCAGCAGCATATTTAGCGGGAGTAGCAATGAGCAGTTCTTC. It is translated as CASSIFSGSSNEQFF.

The chain uses TRBV6-1 and TRBJ1-5; no clear D gene. The CDR3 has 13 amino acids. Germline CDR1 and CDR2: MNHNS and SASEGT. V dropped 0 bases and J dropped 7 bases, with 7 bases sitting between them. The CDR3 bases are TGTGCCAGCAGTGAAGCGTTTATCCAGCCCCAGCATTTT. This encodes CASSEAFIQPQHF.

The V call is TRBV27, the J call TRBJ1-1; a weak D match, TRBD1 (5 bases). Trimming pared 5 bases from V and 0 bases from J, leaving 7 bases between. The CDR3 has 13 amino acids. Germline V gives CDR1 MNHEY, CDR2 SMNVEV (reference sequence). CDR3 nucleotides: TGTGCCAGCAGTCCGACAGTGAACACTGAAGCTTTCTTT. This gives the protein CASSPTVNTEAFF.

The chain employs TRBV7-9 and TRBJ1-2; TRBD1 matches at 9 bases. Germline loops: CDR1 SEHNR, CDR2 FQNEAQ (reference sequence). CDR3 length equals 15 residues. The V gene end was trimmed by 5 bases and the J gene end by 8 bases; junction bases not matched to a gene: 12. Written as DNA, the CDR3 is TGTGCCAGCAGCCCCGAGGACAGGGGACTCTTCGGCTACACCTTC. Amino acid sequence: CASSPEDRGLFGYTF.

V usage is TRBV4-1 and J usage is TRBJ1-2, with D possibly being TRBD1 (6 bases). CDR3 length equals 13 residues. The germline V gene encodes CDR1 MGHRA and CDR2 YSYEKL. Trimming cost V 3 bases and J 4 bases, with 9 bases left between them. CDR3 DNA: TGCGCCAGCAGCCAGGGGGCTGGCTATGGCTACACCTTC. This encodes CASSQGAGYGYTF.

The CDR3 nucleotides read TGCGCCAGCAGCTTCGGACAGGTCTCTCATGGCTACACCTTC. It codes for CASSFGQVSHGYTF. This chain uses TRBV5-1 with TRBJ1-2, with 7 nucleotides matching TRBD1. The V gene end was trimmed by 2 bases and the J gene end by 6 bases; junction bases not matched to a gene: 7. From germline, CDR1 is SGHRS and CDR2 YFSETQ. The CDR3 totals 14 residues.

The chain combines TRBV27 with TRBJ2-6; D not certain. Germline CDR1 reads MNHEY; CDR2 reads SMNVEV (reference sequence). Between the trimmed V and J ends, which lost 6 bases and 2 bases, there was a span of 5 bases. CDR3 length: 13 amino acids. CDR3 sequence reads: CASRSAGANVLTF. CDR3 sequence (DNA): TGTGCCAGCAGGTCGGCTGGGGCCAACGTCCTGACTTTC.

The gene calls are TRBV6-2 or TRBV6-3 and TRBJ1-5; D is perhaps TRBD1 (5 bases). There are 14 residues in the CDR3. CDR1 is MNHEY, CDR2 SVGEGT, per germline. The germline V and J ends were trimmed by 6 bases and 10 bases, with 19 bases remaining between them. CDR3: CASSPLGGQGPQHF. The CDR3 DNA sequence: TGTGCCAGCAGCCCTTTGGGAGGGCAGGGACCCCAGCATTTT.

This sequence joins TRBV19 and TRBJ2-1; 13 nucleotides align to TRBD2. With 4 bases clipped from V and 10 bases from J, the junction kept 1 base outside the gene matches. CDR3 length equals 13 residues. Germline V gene sequence: CDR1 LNHDA, CDR2 SQIVND (reference sequence). The CDR3 protein is CASSRLAGGEQFF. The CDR3 region has the DNA TGTGCCAGTAGTAGACTAGCGGGAGGCGAGCAGTTCTTC.

V is TRBV19 and J is TRBJ2-2; D possibly corresponds to TRBD2 (6 bases). In germline, CDR1 is LNHDA, CDR2 SQIVND (reference sequence). The CDR3 length is 15 residues. Trimming pared 5 bases from V and 6 bases from J, leaving 16 bases between. The CDR3 DNA sequence: TGTGCCAGTAGTCCCCCTCGCGGGATCTCCGGGGAGCTGTTTTTT. Protein: CASSPPRGISGELFF.